This T cell receptor (beta chain) was captured in a study of blood T cell repertoires in COVID-19. Study summary: Samples taken during acute and convalescent COVID-19 were collected in the United States, Italy and Spain.

Patients in Seattle were enrolled during active infection, then followed longitudinally. Per the original data handling: Amplification from reference gene primers served as the basis for estimated nucleated cell counts. Data came from immunoSEQ multiplex PCR; TCRdb stores just in-frame clones and leaves some out. D and trimming were read from the DNA, whereas the V and J calls and clone size are those reported in that table. The sample records hundreds of thousands of clones, 70% to 90% being singletons. V dropped 5 bases and J dropped 1 base, with 7 bases sitting between them. The CDR3 runs to 13 residues. The germline V gene has CDR1 MNHEY and CDR2 SVGAGI.

Sequencing was done on a sample of peripheral blood. V is TRBV6-5 and J is TRBJ2-3; D ambiguous. This TCR was recovered from a man aged 18 to 30 with COVID-19, enrolled during active disease. The CDR3 region has the DNA TGTGCCAGCAGTAACCCAGGCACAGATACGCAGTATTTT. Translating gives CASSNPGTDTQYF.